This is a list of T cell receptor beta chains from one sample in a study of CD8+CD57+ T cells in acquired aplastic anemia. Each CDR3 protein gets one entry after TCRdb re-called the reads with MiXCR. The sample holds 150,000 to 200,000 distinct CDR3 sequences, around three fifths seen once. The sequenced sample consisted of sorted CD4+, CD8+, or CD8+CD57+ T cells (not recorded which) from PBMCs. Every receptor here comes from a human donor with severe aplastic anemia or a healthy control (not recorded which). Each CDR3 is given without its conserved first and last residue.

V: TRBV9; J: TRBJ1-6; length: 10; CDR3: ASSPSSSPLH
V: TRBV24-1; J: TRBJ2-1; length: 14; CDR3: ATSDTPAKRVDEQF
V: TRBV7-8; J: TRBJ2-3; length: 12; CDR3: ASSRVGATDTQY
V: TRBV10-3; J: TRBJ1-1; length: 12; CDR3: AISAKAVGTEAF
V: TRBV5-1; J: TRBJ1-3; length: 13; CDR3: ASSLDRYSGSTIY
V: TRBV24-1; J: TRBJ2-7; length: 13; CDR3: ATSDETGGNYEQY
V: TRBV10-3; J: TRBJ1-2; length: 13; CDR3: AISVGQLLNYGYT
V: TRBV19; J: TRBJ1-5; length: 12; CDR3: ASSIQSSNQPQH
V: TRBV19; J: TRBJ2-5; length: 14; CDR3: ASSIGGGRGLETQY
V: TRBV10-3; J: TRBJ1-3; length: 10; CDR3: AIRDSGNTIY
V: TRBV24-1; J: TRBJ2-1; length: 14; CDR3: ATGPRAGSSYNEQF
V: TRBV7-2; J: TRBJ1-1; length: 12; CDR3: ASGSGTGFTEAF
V: TRBV7-8; J: TRBJ2-7; length: 14; CDR3: ASSLVKGTVGSEQY
V: TRBV19; J: TRBJ2-3; length: 13; CDR3: ASSRWGIYTDTQY
V: TRBV12-3/TRBV12-4; J: TRBJ2-1; length: 10; CDR3: ASSLVVGEQF
V: TRBV15; J: TRBJ2-7; length: 11; CDR3: ATSRGVGARSY
V: TRBV7-9; J: TRBJ2-7; length: 11; CDR3: ASSLEGVHERY
V: TRBV5-8; J: TRBJ1-6; length: 14; CDR3: ASSLMTGTRDSPLH
V: TRBV6-2/TRBV6-3; J: TRBJ2-5; length: 14; CDR3: ATFRTTSGEEETQY
V: TRBV15; J: TRBJ2-7; length: 12; CDR3: ATSRDHGDYEQY
V: TRBV7-2; J: TRBJ1-6; length: 12; CDR3: ASSLAGRGSPLH
V: TRBV6-1; J: TRBJ1-5; length: 8; CDR3: AQGNQPQH
V: TRBV7-6; J: TRBJ2-7; length: 14; CDR3: ASSLAGLGSSYEQY
V: TRBV5-1; J: TRBJ1-1; length: 11; CDR3: ASSISGLDEAF
V: TRBV20-1; J: TRBJ1-1; length: 10; CDR3: SASSPNTEAF
V: TRBV6-5; J: TRBJ1-3; length: 13; CDR3: ASSEGGGSGNTIY
V: TRBV29-1; J: TRBJ1-5; length: 11; CDR3: SATGGGGQPQH
V: TRBV29-1; J: TRBJ2-2; length: 12; CDR3: SAYHVGDTGELF
V: TRBV29-1; J: TRBJ2-7; length: 10; CDR3: SVGDGTYEQY
V: TRBV10-3; J: TRBJ1-2; length: 11; CDR3: AISWDREAGYT
V: TRBV7-9; J: TRBJ2-5; length: 13; CDR3: ASRASGGSQETQY
V: TRBV2; J: TRBJ2-1; length: 12; CDR3: ASSRQGAYNEQF
V: TRBV4-2; J: TRBJ2-7; length: 14; CDR3: ASSRATGTGGDEQY
V: TRBV4-2; J: TRBJ1-2; length: 12; CDR3: ASSYGQGRDGYT
V: TRBV19; J: TRBJ1-1; length: 11; CDR3: ASRRQFGTEAF
V: TRBV5-6; J: TRBJ1-2; length: 13; CDR3: ASSLPETGTYGYT
V: TRBV2; J: TRBJ1-1; length: 9; CDR3: ASTWGTEAF
V: TRBV24-1; J: TRBJ1-1; length: 13; CDR3: ATSDSYTGNTEAF
V: TRBV9; J: TRBJ2-7; length: 11; CDR3: ASSPSGEDEQY
V: TRBV25-1; J: TRBJ2-2; length: 12; CDR3: ASSGGQFTGELF
V: TRBV2; J: TRBJ1-1; length: 12; CDR3: ASSPQEPNTEAS
V: TRBV15; J: TRBJ1-1; length: 11; CDR3: ATSRDLYTEAF
V: TRBV2; J: TRBJ2-1; length: 12; CDR3: ASSEGGRDGEQF
V: TRBV6-2/TRBV6-3; J: TRBJ2-3; length: 12; CDR3: ASSQRGSTDTQY
V: TRBV7-9; J: TRBJ1-2; length: 13; CDR3: ASSLVRTASYGYT